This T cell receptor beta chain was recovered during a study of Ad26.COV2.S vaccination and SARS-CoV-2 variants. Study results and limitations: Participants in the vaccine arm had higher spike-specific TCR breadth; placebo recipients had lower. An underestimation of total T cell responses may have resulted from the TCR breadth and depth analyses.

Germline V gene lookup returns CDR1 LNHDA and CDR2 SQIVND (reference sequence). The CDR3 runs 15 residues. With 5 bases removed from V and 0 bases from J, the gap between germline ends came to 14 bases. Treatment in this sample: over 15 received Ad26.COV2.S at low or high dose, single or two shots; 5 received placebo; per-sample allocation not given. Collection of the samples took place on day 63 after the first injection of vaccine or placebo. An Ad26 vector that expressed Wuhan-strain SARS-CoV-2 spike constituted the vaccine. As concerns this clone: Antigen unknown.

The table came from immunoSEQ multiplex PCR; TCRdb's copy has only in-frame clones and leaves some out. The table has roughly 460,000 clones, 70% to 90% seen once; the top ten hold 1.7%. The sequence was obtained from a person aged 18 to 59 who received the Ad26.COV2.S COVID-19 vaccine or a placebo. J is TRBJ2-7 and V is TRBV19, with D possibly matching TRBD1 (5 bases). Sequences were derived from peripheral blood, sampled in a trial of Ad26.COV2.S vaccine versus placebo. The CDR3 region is CASSGTGYSSYEQYF. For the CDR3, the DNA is TGTGCCAGTAGTGGTACAGGATACAGCTCCTACGAGCAGTACTTC.